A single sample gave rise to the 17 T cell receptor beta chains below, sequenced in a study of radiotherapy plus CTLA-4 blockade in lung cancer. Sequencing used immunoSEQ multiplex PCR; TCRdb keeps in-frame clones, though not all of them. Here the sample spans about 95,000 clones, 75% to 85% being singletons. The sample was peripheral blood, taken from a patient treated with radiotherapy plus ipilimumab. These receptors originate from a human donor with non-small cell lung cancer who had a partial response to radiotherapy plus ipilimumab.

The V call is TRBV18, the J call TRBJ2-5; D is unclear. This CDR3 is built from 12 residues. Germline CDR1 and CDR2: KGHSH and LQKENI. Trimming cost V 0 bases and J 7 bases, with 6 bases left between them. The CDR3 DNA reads TGTGCCAGCTCACCACCTCCGGGGACCCAGTACTTC. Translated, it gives CASSPPPGTQYF.

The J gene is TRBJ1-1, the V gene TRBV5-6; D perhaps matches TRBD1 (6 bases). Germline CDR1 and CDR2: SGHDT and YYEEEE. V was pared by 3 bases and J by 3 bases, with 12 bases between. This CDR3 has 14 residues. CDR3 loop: CASSSYYRDTEAFF. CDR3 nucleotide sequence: TGTGCCAGCAGCTCCTACTACAGGGACACTGAAGCTTTCTTT.

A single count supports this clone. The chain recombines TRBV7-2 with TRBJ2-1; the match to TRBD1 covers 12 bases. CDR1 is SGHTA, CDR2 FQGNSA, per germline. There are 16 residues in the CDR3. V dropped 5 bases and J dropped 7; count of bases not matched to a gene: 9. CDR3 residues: CASSQSGTGGQNEQFF. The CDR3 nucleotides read TGTGCCAGCAGCCAGAGTGGGACAGGGGGCCAAAATGAGCAGTTCTTC.

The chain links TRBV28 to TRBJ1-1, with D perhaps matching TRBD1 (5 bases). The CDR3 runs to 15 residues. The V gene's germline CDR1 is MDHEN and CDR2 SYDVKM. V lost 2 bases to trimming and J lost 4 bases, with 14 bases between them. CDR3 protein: CASSLGSGGVTEAFF. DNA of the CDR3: TGTGCCAGCAGTTTAGGTTCTGGGGGGGTCACTGAAGCTTTCTTT.

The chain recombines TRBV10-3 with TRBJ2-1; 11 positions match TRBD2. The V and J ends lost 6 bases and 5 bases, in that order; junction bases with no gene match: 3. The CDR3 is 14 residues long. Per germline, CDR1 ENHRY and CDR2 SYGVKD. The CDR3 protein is CAIRGTSGNNEQFF. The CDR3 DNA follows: TGTGCCATCAGAGGGACTAGCGGTAACAATGAGCAGTTCTTC.

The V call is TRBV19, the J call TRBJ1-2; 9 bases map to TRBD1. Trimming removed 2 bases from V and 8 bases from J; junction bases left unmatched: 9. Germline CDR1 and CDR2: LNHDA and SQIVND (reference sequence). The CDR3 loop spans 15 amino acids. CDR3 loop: CASSIRGTGSEGYTF. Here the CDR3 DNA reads TGTGCCAGTAGTATACGCGGGACAGGGAGTGAAGGCTACACCTTC.

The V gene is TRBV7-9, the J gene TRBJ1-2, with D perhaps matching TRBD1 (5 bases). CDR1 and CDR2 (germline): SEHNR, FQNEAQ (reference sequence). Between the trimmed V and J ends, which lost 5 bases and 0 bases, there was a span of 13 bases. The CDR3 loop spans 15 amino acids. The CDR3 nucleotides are TGTGCCAGCAGCCTGTGGGGGGGAGCTAACTATGGCTACACCTTC. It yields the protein CASSLWGGANYGYTF. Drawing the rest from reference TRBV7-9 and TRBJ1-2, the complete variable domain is DTGVSQNPRHKITKRGQNVTFRCDPISEHNRLYWYRQTLGQGPEFLTYFQNEAQLEKSRLLSDRFSAERPKGSFSTLEIQRTEQGDSAMYLCASSLWGGANYGYTFGSGTRLTVV.

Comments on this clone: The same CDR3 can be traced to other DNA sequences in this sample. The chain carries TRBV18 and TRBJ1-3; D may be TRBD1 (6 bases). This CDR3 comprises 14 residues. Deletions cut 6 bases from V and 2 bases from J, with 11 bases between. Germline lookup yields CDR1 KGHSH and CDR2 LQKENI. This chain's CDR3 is CASSPQGTGNTIYF. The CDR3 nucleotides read TGTGCCAGCTCGCCCCAGGGGACTGGAAACACCATATATTTT.

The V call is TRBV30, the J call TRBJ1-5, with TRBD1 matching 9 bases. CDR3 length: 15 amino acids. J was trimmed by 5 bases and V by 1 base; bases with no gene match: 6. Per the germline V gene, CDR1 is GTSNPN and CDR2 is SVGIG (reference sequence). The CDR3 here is CAWSALDRGDQPQHF. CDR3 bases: TGTGCCTGGAGTGCCCTCGACAGGGGGGATCAGCCCCAGCATTTT.

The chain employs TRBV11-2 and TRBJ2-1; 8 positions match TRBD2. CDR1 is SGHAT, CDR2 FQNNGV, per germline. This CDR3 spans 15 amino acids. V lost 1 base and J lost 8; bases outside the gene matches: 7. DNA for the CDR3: TGTGCCAGCAGCTTAGCGGGAGGGACCCGCGATGAGCAGTTCTTC. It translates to CASSLAGGTRDEQFF.

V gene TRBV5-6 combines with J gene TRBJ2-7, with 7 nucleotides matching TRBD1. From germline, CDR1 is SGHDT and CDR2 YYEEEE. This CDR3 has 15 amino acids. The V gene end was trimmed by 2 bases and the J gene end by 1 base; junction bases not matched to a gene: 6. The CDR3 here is CASSFPGTASYEQYF. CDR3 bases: TGTGCCAGCAGCTTTCCCGGGACAGCTTCCTACGAGCAGTACTTC.

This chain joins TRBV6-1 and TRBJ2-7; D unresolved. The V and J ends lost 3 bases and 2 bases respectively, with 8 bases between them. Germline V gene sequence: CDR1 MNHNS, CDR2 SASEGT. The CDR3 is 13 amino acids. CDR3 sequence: CASSDSSPYEQYF. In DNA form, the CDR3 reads TGTGCCAGCAGTGACTCCTCTCCCTACGAGCAGTACTTC.

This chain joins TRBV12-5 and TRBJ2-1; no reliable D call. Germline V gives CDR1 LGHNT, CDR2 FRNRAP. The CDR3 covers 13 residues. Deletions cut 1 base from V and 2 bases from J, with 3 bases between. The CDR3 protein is CASGLGPYNEQFF. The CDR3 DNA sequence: TGTGCTAGTGGTTTGGGGCCCTACAATGAGCAGTTCTTC.

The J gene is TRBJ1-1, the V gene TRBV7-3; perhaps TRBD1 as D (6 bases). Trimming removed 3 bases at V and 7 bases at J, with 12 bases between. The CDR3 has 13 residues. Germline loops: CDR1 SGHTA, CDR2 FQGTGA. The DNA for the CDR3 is TGTGCCAGCAGCTTGGACAGACGGGGTGAAGCTTTCTTT. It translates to CASSLDRRGEAFF.

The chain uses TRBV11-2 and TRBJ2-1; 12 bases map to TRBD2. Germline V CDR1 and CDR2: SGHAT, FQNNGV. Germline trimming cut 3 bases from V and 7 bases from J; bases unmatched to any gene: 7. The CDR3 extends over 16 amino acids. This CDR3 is CASSFGRLAGGNEQFF. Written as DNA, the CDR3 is TGTGCCAGCAGCTTTGGGCGCCTAGCGGGGGGGAATGAGCAGTTCTTC.

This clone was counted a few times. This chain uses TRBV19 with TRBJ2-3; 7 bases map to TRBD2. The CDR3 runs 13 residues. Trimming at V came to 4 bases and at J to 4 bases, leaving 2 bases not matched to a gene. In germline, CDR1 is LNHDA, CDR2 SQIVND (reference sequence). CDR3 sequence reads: CASSSGSADTQYF. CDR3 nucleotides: TGTGCCAGTAGTAGCGGGAGCGCAGATACGCAGTATTTT.

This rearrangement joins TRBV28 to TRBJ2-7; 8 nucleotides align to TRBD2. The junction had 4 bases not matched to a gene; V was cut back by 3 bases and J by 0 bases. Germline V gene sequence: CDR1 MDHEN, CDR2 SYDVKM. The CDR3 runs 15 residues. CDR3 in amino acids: CASSLSGRDSYEQYF. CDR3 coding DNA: TGTGCCAGCAGTTTGAGCGGGAGAGACTCCTACGAGCAGTACTTC.